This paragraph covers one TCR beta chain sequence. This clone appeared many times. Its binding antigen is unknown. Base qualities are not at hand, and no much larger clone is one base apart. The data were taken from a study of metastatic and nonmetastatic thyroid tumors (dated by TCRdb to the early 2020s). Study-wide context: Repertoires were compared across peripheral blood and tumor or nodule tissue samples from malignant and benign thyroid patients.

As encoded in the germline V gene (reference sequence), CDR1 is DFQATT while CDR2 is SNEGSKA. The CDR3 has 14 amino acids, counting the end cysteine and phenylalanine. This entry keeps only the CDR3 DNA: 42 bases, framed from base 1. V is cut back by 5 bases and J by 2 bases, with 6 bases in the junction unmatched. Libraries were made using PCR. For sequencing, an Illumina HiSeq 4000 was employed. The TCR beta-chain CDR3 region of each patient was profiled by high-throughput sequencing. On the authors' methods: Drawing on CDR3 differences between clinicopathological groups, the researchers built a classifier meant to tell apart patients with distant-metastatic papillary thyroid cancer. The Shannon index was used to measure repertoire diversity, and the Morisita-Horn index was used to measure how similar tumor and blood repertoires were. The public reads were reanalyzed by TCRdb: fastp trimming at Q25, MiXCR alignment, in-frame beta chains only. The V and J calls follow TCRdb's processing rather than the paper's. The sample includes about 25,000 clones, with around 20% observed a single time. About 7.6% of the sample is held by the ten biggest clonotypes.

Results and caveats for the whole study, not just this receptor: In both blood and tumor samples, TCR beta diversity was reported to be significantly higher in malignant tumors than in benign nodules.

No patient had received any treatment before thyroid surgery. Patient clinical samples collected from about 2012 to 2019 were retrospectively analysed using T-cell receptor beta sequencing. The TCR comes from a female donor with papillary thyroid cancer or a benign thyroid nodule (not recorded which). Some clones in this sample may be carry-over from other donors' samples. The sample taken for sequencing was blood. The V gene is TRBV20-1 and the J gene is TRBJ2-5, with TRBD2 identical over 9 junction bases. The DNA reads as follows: TGCAGTGCTCGGACTAGCGATGTTCAAGAGACCCAGTACTTC. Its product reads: CSARTSDVQETQYF.